Shown below are 21 T cell receptor beta chains from a single sample sequenced in a study of T-cell memory formation after mild COVID-19. TCRdb independently ran MiXCR on the 5' RACE reads; one entry per CDR3 protein. The sample holds roughly 100,000 distinct CDR3 sequences; around 15% are singletons and the top ten take around two fifths. Sequenced material: PBMCs or a T cell subset sorted from them (not recorded which). Receptor source: a young man who had mild COVID-19 (a few samples of this study predate the infection). Cell type and time point are not known.

The chain couples TRBV7-2 to TRBJ1-2; no firm D call. Trimming took 3 bases from V and 8 from J, leaving 16 bases between them. This CDR3 has 14 residues. The germline CDR1 and CDR2 sequences are SGHTA and FQGNSA. CDR3 nucleotide sequence: TGTGCCAGCAGCTTGACTGTCGTTCCTTTGGGCTACACCTTC. It translates to CASSLTVVPLGYTF.

V gene TRBV5-1 combines with J gene TRBJ2-1; 7 bases map to TRBD1. V lost 0 bases, J lost 8 bases, and 8 bases stayed unmatched. There are 15 residues in the CDR3. Germline-derived CDR1 and CDR2 are SGHRS and YFSETQ. The CDR3 reads CASSLGQGREDEQFF. The DNA for the CDR3 is TGCGCCAGCAGCTTGGGACAGGGAAGGGAAGATGAGCAGTTCTTC.

This clonotype was observed at least ten times. V gene TRBV6-5 combines with J gene TRBJ2-5, with D possibly matching TRBD1 (7 bases). Germline CDR1 and CDR2: MNHEY and SVGAGI. The V end was cut by 4 bases, the J end by 2 bases, with 14 bases between. The CDR3 length is 15 residues. The CDR3 protein is CASSWGDRVQETQYF. The CDR3 bases are TGTGCCAGCAGTTGGGGGGACAGAGTGCAAGAGACCCAGTACTTC.

The sample holds a few counts of this clonotype. The V gene is TRBV5-6, the J gene TRBJ1-1; D gene unclear. Trimming cost V 3 bases and J 7 bases, with 10 bases left between them. This CDR3 has 12 amino acids. Germline assignment: CDR1 SGHDT and CDR2 YYEEEE. CDR3 protein: CASSSLGIEAFF. The CDR3 nucleotides are TGTGCCAGCAGCTCCCTAGGTATTGAAGCTTTCTTT.

V gene TRBV11-2 combines with J gene TRBJ1-1, with D unresolved. This CDR3 has 12 residues. V dropped 2 bases and J dropped 4 bases, with 5 bases sitting between them. Germline V gene data show CDR1 as SGHAT and CDR2 as FQNNGV. The CDR3 coding sequence is TGTGCCAGCAGCTTAACACGCACTGAAGCTTTCTTT. Residues: CASSLTRTEAFF.

This clonotype was picked up a small number of times. The rearrangement links TRBV20-1 to TRBJ1-1; D call uncertain. Trimming left V 2 bases short and J 6 bases short, with 13 bases between. The germline V gene has CDR1 DFQATT and CDR2 SNEGSKA (reference sequence). The CDR3 has 13 amino acids. The CDR3 spells CSARTFDPPEAFF. The CDR3 DNA reads as TGCAGTGCTAGAACCTTCGATCCCCCTGAAGCTTTCTTT.

The CDR3 DNA reads as TGTGCCAGCAGTATGATAGCGGGGGGGCGAGGTAATGAGCAGTTCTTC. Translation: CASSMIAGGRGNEQFF. V and J are TRBV12-3 or TRBV12-4 and TRBJ2-1; 11 nucleotides line up with TRBD2. The length of the CDR3 is 16 residues. The junction had 10 bases not matched to a gene; V was cut back by 5 bases and J by 7 bases.

This rearrangement joins TRBV28 to TRBJ1-5, with D unresolved. Per the germline V gene, CDR1 is MDHEN and CDR2 is SYDVKM. This CDR3 is built from 18 residues. V was trimmed by 3 bases and J by 0 bases, leaving 18 bases between them. CDR3: CASSLSNSRYYSNQPQHF. For the CDR3, the DNA is TGTGCCAGCAGTTTGTCAAACTCCAGGTACTATAGCAATCAGCCCCAGCATTTT.

In this sample, this clonotype turned up many times. The chain uses TRBV18 and TRBJ2-7, with 7 bases lining up with TRBD2. This CDR3 comprises 16 residues. After removal of 3 bases from V and 2 bases from J, the junction contained 10 bases not matched to a gene. Germline lookup yields CDR1 KGHSH and CDR2 LQKENI. The chain's CDR3 is CASSPLWRGSTYEQYF. CDR3 bases: TGTGCCAGCTCACCCCTCTGGCGGGGGAGTACCTACGAGCAGTACTTC.

A few counts support this clonotype. The chain combines TRBV3-2 with TRBJ2-1. TRBV3-2 is annotated as a pseudogene. The CDR3 extends over 9 amino acids. In nucleotides, the CDR3 is TGTGCCCGACGGAATGAGCAGTTCTTC. It translates to CARRNEQFF.

In this sample, this clonotype turned up a few times. The rearrangement links TRBV4-2 to TRBJ2-1; 12 bases agree with TRBD2. Germline CDR1 and CDR2: LGHNA and YNFKEQ. The CDR3 is 16 residues long. V lost 3 bases to trimming and J lost 4 bases; unmatched junction nucleotides: 4. The CDR3 nucleotides are TGTGCCAGCAGCCATACTAGCGGGGGGCGATACAATGAGCAGTTCTTC. It codes for CASSHTSGGRYNEQFF.

This clonotype was seen at least ten times. This chain uses TRBV5-6 with TRBJ1-2; D is perhaps TRBD1 (5 bases). V lost 2 bases and J 7 bases, leaving 12 bases between the germline ends. Germline-derived CDR1 and CDR2 are SGHDT and YYEEEE. CDR3 length: 13 residues. The CDR3 sequence is CASSFAGNGGYTF. The CDR3 bases are TGTGCCAGCAGCTTCGCAGGGAATGGTGGCTACACCTTC.

Only a few counts were recorded for this clonotype. This chain connects TRBV5-1 to TRBJ2-3; 10 bases line up with TRBD1. The CDR3 is made up of 15 amino acids. The ends lost 5 bases at V and 4 bases at J; junction bases unmatched: 7. Germline CDR1 SGHRS, CDR2 YFSETQ. The CDR3 loop reads CASSTGTGEADTQYF. In DNA form, the CDR3 reads TGCGCCAGCAGTACCGGGACAGGGGAGGCAGATACGCAGTATTTT.

In its sample, this clonotype was seen many times. J is TRBJ2-1 and V is TRBV7-9; D is possibly TRBD1 or TRBD2 (5 bases each). The CDR3 sequence is 16 residues long. The V end lost 2 bases, the J end lost 12 bases, and 23 bases lay between the germline ends. Per the germline V gene, CDR1 is SEHNR and CDR2 is FQNEAQ (reference sequence). CDR3 nucleotides: TGTGCCAGCAGCTTAACGGGGTCTGGGGCTGCCGGAGCGCAGTTCTTC. It translates to CASSLTGSGAAGAQFF.

This clonotype was counted a few times. The V and J genes are TRBV10-1 and TRBJ2-7; D unresolved. The CDR3 is 13 amino acids. The germline gives CDR1 WNHNN, CDR2 SYGVQD (reference sequence). Trimming left V 0 bases short and J 5 bases short, with 8 bases between. CDR3 sequence: CASSESEADEQYF. Written as DNA, the CDR3 is TGCGCCAGCAGTGAGTCAGAGGCGGACGAGCAGTACTTC.

The V gene is TRBV6-2 or TRBV6-3, the J gene TRBJ2-2, with D possibly TRBD1 on 7 matching bases. The CDR3 spans 16 residues. V was trimmed by 8 bases and J by 0 bases, leaving 16 bases between them. CDR1 and CDR2 from the germline V gene are MNHEY and SVGEGT. CDR3 sequence: CASSPRGTANTGELFF. The CDR3 nucleotides read TGTGCCAGCTCACCACGCGGGACAGCGAACACCGGGGAGCTGTTTTTT.

This clonotype was counted ten times or more. The rearrangement uses TRBV6-1 and TRBJ2-3; D remains unclear. This CDR3 has 15 residues. V was clipped by 4 bases and J by 0 bases, with 11 bases between them. Germline lookup yields CDR1 MNHNS and CDR2 SASEGT. Here the CDR3 reads CASSVGSTSTDTQYF. CDR3 sequence (DNA): TGTGCCAGCAGTGTAGGTAGTACTAGCACAGATACGCAGTATTTT.

The genes are TRBV27 and TRBJ2-3, with D uncertain. Trimming took 3 bases from V and 0 from J, leaving 7 bases between them. The CDR3 is 14 residues long. The germline gives CDR1 MNHEY, CDR2 SMNVEV (reference sequence). The CDR3 reads CASSFDGSTDTQYF. CDR3 coding DNA: TGTGCCAGCAGTTTCGACGGCAGCACAGATACGCAGTATTTT.

The V and J genes are TRBV4-2 and TRBJ2-7; D remains unclear. Germline values: CDR1 LGHNA, CDR2 YNFKEQ. There are 11 residues in the CDR3. Trimming pared 1 base from V and 7 bases from J, leaving 5 bases between. In nucleotides, the CDR3 is TGTGCCAGCAGCCAAGGACGGGAGCAGTACTTC. Residues: CASSQGREQYF.

The V and J genes are TRBV24-1 and TRBJ2-3; 10 nucleotides line up with TRBD2. The length of the CDR3 is 15 residues. CDR1 and CDR2 (germline): KGHDR, SFDVKD. V lost 4 bases and J lost 5; bases outside the gene matches: 5. The CDR3 DNA reads TGTGCCACCAGTGAATTAGCGGGGGGAGGAGATACGCAGTATTTT. It codes for CATSELAGGGDTQYF.

This clonotype has only a few counts. The rearrangement uses TRBV6-5 and TRBJ1-1; D might be TRBD1 (5 bases). V lost 7 bases and J 6 bases, leaving 18 bases between the germline ends. The CDR3 sequence is 14 residues long. Germline V lookup: CDR1 MNHEY, CDR2 SVGAGI. DNA of the CDR3: TGTGCCAGCACCCCGGAGGCAGGGCTGCCTGAAGCTTTCTTT. It specifies CASTPEAGLPEAFF.